These T cell receptor beta chains were read from a single sample in a study of blood T cell repertoires in COVID-19. Produced via immunoSEQ multiplex PCR; TCRdb's table is partial and in-frame only. The sample shows roughly 390,000 clones, roughly 85% of them seen only once. Sequencing used peripheral blood. The receptors stem from a woman between 18 and 30 years old with acute or convalescent COVID-19. The CDR3 runs from the conserved cysteine through the conserved F or W. The order of the fields is clone size, D gene, V gene, J gene, CDR3 protein, CDR3 DNA. A D gene is named only where the DNA matches it firmly. Part of the rows lack a size; the others show once, few, many or a class for expanded clones.

NA	TRBD1	TRBV27	TRBJ1-1	CAIDYRGRDTEAFF	TGTGCCATCGATTACAGGGGCAGGGACACTGAAGCTTTCTTT
many	TRBD2	TRBV18	TRBJ2-2	CASSPLAGDTGELFF	TGTGCCAGCTCACCACTAGCGGGAGACACCGGGGAGCTGTTTTTT
NA	TRBD1	TRBV4-1	TRBJ2-2	CASSQPGQERIGELFF	TGCGCCAGCAGCCAGCCCGGACAGGAACGGATCGGGGAGCTGTTTTTT
NA	NA	TRBV28	TRBJ2-7	CASSPRNLDKSYEQYF	TGTGCCAGCAGTCCCCGAAACTTAGACAAGTCCTACGAGCAGTACTTC
NA	NA	TRBV4-1	TRBJ1-1	CASSQVRGGNTEAFF	TGCGCCAGCAGCCAAGTCCGAGGGGGGAACACTGAAGCTTTCTTT
NA	TRBD1	TRBV19	TRBJ1-5	CASTVGTGGHQPQHF	TGTGCCAGTACCGTCGGGACAGGGGGCCATCAGCCCCAGCATTTT
NA	NA	TRBV9	TRBJ1-3	CASSLGQESESGGNTIYF	TGTGCCAGCAGCTTGGGTCAAGAGTCTGAATCGGGTGGAAACACCATATATTTT
NA	TRBD2	TRBV5-1	TRBJ2-3	CASSPPLAYDTDTQYF	TGCGCCAGCAGCCCACCACTAGCGTACGACACAGATACGCAGTATTTT
once	TRBD2	TRBV5-1	TRBJ2-1	CASSLVSSGGPSSYNEQFF	TGCGCCAGCAGCTTGGTGTCTAGCGGGGGACCTAGCTCCTACAATGAGCAGTTCTTC
NA	TRBD1	TRBV19	TRBJ1-4	CASSIRDRAAEGKLFF	TGTGCCAGTAGTATCCGGGACAGGGCTGCCGAAGGAAAACTGTTTTTT
NA	NA	TRBV9	TRBJ1-2	CASSTRPGGAGYTF	TGTGCCAGCAGCACTCGCCCCGGAGGAGCTGGCTACACCTTC
NA	NA	TRBV27	TRBJ1-2	CASRKNQGLHGYTF	TGTGCCAGCCGCAAAAATCAGGGACTTCACGGCTACACCTTC
NA	TRBD1	TRBV19	TRBJ2-2	CASTRDRGSNGELFF	TGTGCCAGTACCCGGGACAGGGGAAGCAACGGGGAGCTGTTTTTT
once	NA	TRBV6-5	TRBJ1-6	CASSYSGGVNSPLHF	TGTGCCAGCAGTTATTCAGGAGGGGTCAATTCACCCCTCCACTTT
NA	TRBD2	TRBV5-1	TRBJ2-1	CASSLVSGSGNEQFF	TGCGCCAGCAGCTTGGTTAGCGGGAGCGGGAATGAGCAGTTCTTC
NA	NA	TRBV7-9	TRBJ1-4	CASSLGAKLFF	TGTGCCAGCAGCTTGGGGGCAAAACTGTTTTTT
NA	TRBD1	TRBV6-5	TRBJ2-1	CASSSQNRGINEQFF	TGTGCCAGCAGTTCCCAAAACAGGGGTATCAATGAGCAGTTCTTC
NA	TRBD2	TRBV3-1/TRBV3-2	TRBJ2-3	CASSQGYSGGMDTQYF	TGTGCCAGCAGCCAAGGGTATAGCGGGGGAATGGATACGCAGTATTTT
few	NA	TRBV9	TRBJ1-2	CASSWSGAGGYTF	TGTGCCAGCAGCTGGTCAGGGGCAGGTGGCTACACCTTC
NA	NA	TRBV9	TRBJ1-5	CASSVEGNSNQPQHF	TGTGCCAGCAGCGTAGAGGGGAATTCGAATCAGCCCCAGCATTTT
once	TRBD2	TRBV7-2	TRBJ2-3	CASSPLAGGPDTQYF	TGTGCCAGCAGCCCTCTAGCGGGAGGGCCGGATACGCAGTATTTT
NA	NA	TRBV27	TRBJ2-1	CASKRFPGNEQFF	TGTGCCAGCAAACGGTTCCCGGGGAATGAGCAGTTCTTC
NA	NA	TRBV2	TRBJ2-7	CASSEWSSYEQYF	TGTGCCAGCAGTGAATGGAGCTCCTACGAGCAGTACTTC
NA	TRBD2	TRBV10-1	TRBJ2-3	CASSEGVAGKKTDTQYF	TGCGCCAGCAGTGAGGGGGTAGCGGGAAAGAAGACAGATACGCAGTATTTT
NA	NA	TRBV2	TRBJ2-3	CAIQRTVADTQYF	TGTGCCATTCAGCGGACAGTGGCAGATACGCAGTATTTT
NA	TRBD2	TRBV7-8	TRBJ2-5	CASSWGGEETQYF	TGTGCCAGCAGCTGGGGAGGGGAGGAGACCCAGTACTTC
once	NA	TRBV29-1	TRBJ2-7	CSVVGGSDEQYF	TGCAGCGTTGTTGGGGGCTCGGACGAGCAGTACTTC
few	NA	TRBV3-1/TRBV3-2	TRBJ1-1	CASSQSEIGTEAFF	TGTGCCAGCAGCCAGTCGGAGATTGGAACTGAAGCTTTCTTT
NA	NA	TRBV2	TRBJ1-1	CASIGEGFGTEAFF	TGTGCCAGCATTGGGGAGGGGTTTGGCACTGAAGCTTTCTTT
NA	TRBD1	TRBV5-1	TRBJ2-5	CASRPQGESKETQYF	TGCGCCAGCAGGCCCCAGGGGGAGAGTAAGGAGACCCAGTACTTC
NA	NA	TRBV4-1	TRBJ1-5	CASSQDYLAQPQHF	TGCGCCAGCAGCCAAGATTACCTAGCTCAGCCCCAGCATTTT
NA	TRBD2	TRBV4-1	TRBJ2-3	CASSRSTSGGRDTQYF	TGCGCCAGCAGCCGGTCGACTAGCGGGGGGAGAGATACGCAGTATTTT
NA	TRBD2	TRBV13	TRBJ2-1	CASSLVGGSPYNEQFF	TGTGCCAGCAGCTTAGTGGGCGGGAGCCCCTACAATGAGCAGTTCTTC
once	NA	TRBV6-5	TRBJ1-5	CASSYGQGSNQPQHF	TGTGCCAGCAGTTACGGGCAGGGGAGCAATCAGCCCCAGCATTTT
NA	TRBD2	TRBV7-8	TRBJ2-1	CASSLSLPGGGEFF	TGTGCCAGCAGCCTCTCCTTACCGGGAGGGGGGGAGTTCTTC
NA	NA	TRBV24-1	TRBJ2-6	CATSRAGSDLSGANVLTF	TGTGCCACCAGTAGGGCGGGCAGCGACCTCTCTGGGGCCAACGTCCTGACTTTC
NA	NA	TRBV24-1	TRBJ2-5	CATSGPTASFPRETQYF	TGTGCCACCAGTGGCCCTACCGCCTCTTTCCCGCGAGAGACCCAGTACTTC
NA	TRBD1	TRBV6-5	TRBJ2-3	CASSPGTGADTQYF	TGTGCCAGCAGTCCCGGGACAGGGGCAGATACGCAGTATTTT
NA	NA	TRBV2	TRBJ2-7	CASCVGDYEQYF	TGTGCCAGCTGTGTAGGGGATTACGAGCAGTACTTC
NA	NA	TRBV5-1	TRBJ2-1	CASSLGQHNEQFF	TGCGCCAGCAGCTTGGGACAGCACAATGAGCAGTTCTTC
NA	TRBD1	TRBV3-1/TRBV3-2	TRBJ1-4	CASSQARGRSEKLFF	TGTGCCAGCAGCCAAGCCAGGGGGAGAAGCGAAAAACTGTTTTTT
NA	NA	TRBV28	TRBJ1-4	CASSLGEGEEKLFF	TGTGCCAGCAGTTTGGGGGAGGGAGAAGAAAAACTGTTTTTT
many	NA	TRBV19	TRBJ1-1	CASSIEQGSEAFF	TGTGCCAGTAGTATTGAACAGGGTTCTGAAGCTTTCTTT
NA	NA	TRBV19	TRBJ1-4	CASSFKEWSGGGRSNEKLFF	TGTGCCAGTAGCTTTAAAGAGTGGTCCGGAGGAGGCAGAAGTAATGAAAAACTGTTTTTT
few	NA	TRBV6-5	TRBJ1-1	CASSYSGANTEAFF	TGTGCCAGCAGTTACTCAGGGGCGAACACTGAAGCTTTCTTT
NA	TRBD1	TRBV7-9	TRBJ1-1	CASSSETGTFQPIDF	TGTGCCAGCAGCTCAGAGACAGGGACCTTTCAGCCTATCGACTTT
NA	TRBD2	TRBV5-1	TRBJ2-3	CATSSGETTDTQYF	TGCGCCACCTCTAGCGGTGAGACCACAGATACGCAGTATTTT
NA	TRBD1	TRBV28	TRBJ1-1	CASTGGITEAFF	TGTGCCAGCACAGGGGGCATAACTGAAGCTTTCTTT
NA	NA	TRBV9	TRBJ1-1	CASSAGGGALWTEAFF	TGTGCCAGCAGCGCCGGGGGAGGGGCGCTTTGGACTGAAGCTTTCTTT
NA	NA	TRBV6-6	TRBJ1-6	CASSPDSDSSYNSPLHF	TGTGCCAGCAGTCCGGACAGCGATAGCTCCTATAATTCACCCCTCCACTTT
NA	TRBD1	TRBV14	TRBJ1-6	CASSQDGRDRVSPLHF	TGTGCCAGCAGCCAAGACGGACGGGACAGGGTTTCACCCCTCCACTTT
NA	NA	TRBV2	TRBJ1-1	CASSLQGRNTEAFF	TGTGCCAGCAGTCTTCAGGGAAGGAACACTGAAGCTTTCTTT
NA	TRBD2	TRBV9	TRBJ2-3	CASSASGSDTQYF	TGTGCCAGCAGTGCTAGCGGGTCAGATACGCAGTATTTT